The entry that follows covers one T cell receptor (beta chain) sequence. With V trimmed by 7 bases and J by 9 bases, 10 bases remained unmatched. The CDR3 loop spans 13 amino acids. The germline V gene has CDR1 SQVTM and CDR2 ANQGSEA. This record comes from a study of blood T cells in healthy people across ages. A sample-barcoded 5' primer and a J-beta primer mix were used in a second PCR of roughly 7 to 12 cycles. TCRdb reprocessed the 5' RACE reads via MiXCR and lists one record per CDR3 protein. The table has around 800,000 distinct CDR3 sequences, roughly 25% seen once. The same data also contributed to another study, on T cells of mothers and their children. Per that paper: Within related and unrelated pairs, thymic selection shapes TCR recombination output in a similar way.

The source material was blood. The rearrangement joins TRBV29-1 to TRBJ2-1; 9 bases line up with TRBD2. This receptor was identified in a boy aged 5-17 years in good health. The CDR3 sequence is CSARVPAGGEQFF. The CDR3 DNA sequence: TGCAGCGCACGAGTACCAGCGGGGGGTGAGCAGTTCTTC.